Below, 21 T cell receptor beta chains from the same sample are listed, as sequenced in a study of blood T cell repertoires in COVID-19. The table came from immunoSEQ multiplex PCR; TCRdb's copy has only in-frame clones and leaves some out. Of some 250,000 clones detected, 70% to 80% appear once; the ten largest clones hold 3.3%. The source material was peripheral blood. The receptors were gathered from a woman of 80 years or more with acute or convalescent COVID-19.

This clone was counted between two and nine times. The gene calls are TRBV7-2 and TRBJ1-6; 9 bases agree with TRBD1. The CDR3 totals 18 residues. Germline CDR1 and CDR2: SGHTA and FQGNSA. Trimming cost V 0 bases and J 11 bases; bases outside gene matches: 14. The CDR3 spells CASSLAGWGTGIMAPLHF. The DNA of the CDR3 is TGTGCCAGCAGCTTAGCGGGGTGGGGGACAGGGATCATGGCACCCCTCCACTTT.

The chain recombines TRBV6-2 or TRBV6-3 with TRBJ2-4; a weak D match, TRBD1 (6 bases). Trimming stripped 5 bases from V and 7 bases from J, with 15 bases between. The CDR3 has 14 residues. Germline V gives CDR1 MNHEY, CDR2 SVGEGT. Here the CDR3 reads CASSDTGLANIQYF. In DNA, the CDR3 is TGTGCCAGCAGTGATACAGGGTTGGCGAACATTCAGTACTTC.

In its sample, this clone was seen a few times. The rearrangement links TRBV19 to TRBJ1-6; TRBD1 matches 9 bases. The CDR3 has 13 amino acids. In germline, CDR1 is LNHDA, CDR2 SQIVND (reference sequence). V lost 9 bases, J lost 9 bases, and 6 bases stayed unmatched. CDR3: CASRTGELSPLHF. Here the CDR3 DNA reads TGTGCCAGCCGGACAGGGGAACTTTCACCCCTCCACTTT.

This rearrangement joins TRBV7-2 to TRBJ1-5, with 9 bases aligning to TRBD1. The CDR3 totals 14 residues. In germline, CDR1 is SGHTA, CDR2 FQGNSA. Germline trimming cut 10 bases from V and 4 bases from J; bases unmatched to any gene: 8. The CDR3 loop reads CATVSGQGNQPQHF. The CDR3 coding sequence is TGTGCCACCGTATCGGGACAGGGTAATCAGCCCCAGCATTTT.

J is TRBJ1-6 and V is TRBV9; D gene uncertain. The V end lost 4 bases, the J end lost 11 bases, and 19 bases lay between the germline ends. Germline values: CDR1 SGDLS, CDR2 YYNGEE. The CDR3 is 15 residues long. CDR3 coding DNA: TGTGCCAGCAGCACCTATCCCGGGAGCGAGGCACCCCTCCACTTT. Protein: CASSTYPGSEAPLHF.

V usage is TRBV6-6 and J usage is TRBJ1-2, with D unclear. This CDR3 is 12 amino acids long. Trimming took 5 bases from V and 8 from J, leaving 12 bases between them. Germline lookup yields CDR1 MNHNY and CDR2 SVGAGI (reference sequence). The CDR3 nucleotides read TGTGCCAGCAGTAATCGGAGGAGCGGCTACACCTTC. It yields the protein CASSNRRSGYTF.

This clone has a count of ten or more. The gene calls are TRBV6-5 and TRBJ2-7; TRBD1 matches 9 bases. Unmatched junction bases numbered 13, after V lost 6 bases and J lost 10 bases. CDR3 size: 14 residues. Per the germline V gene, CDR1 is MNHEY and CDR2 is SVGAGI. The CDR3 DNA is TGTGCCAGCAGCCCCGGGACAGGGCTCGGAGTACAGTACTTC. It translates to CASSPGTGLGVQYF.

This sequence joins TRBV5-1 and TRBJ1-6; TRBD1 is a possible D gene (6 bases). CDR3 size: 14 residues. Germline-derived CDR1 and CDR2 are SGHRS and YFSETQ. V was shortened by 2 bases and J by 9 bases, with 12 bases between the two germline ends. This chain's CDR3 is CASSFSQGISPLHF. CDR3 bases: TGCGCCAGCAGCTTCAGCCAGGGGATTTCACCCCTCCACTTT.

J is TRBJ1-2 and V is TRBV6-2 or TRBV6-3; D gene uncertain. V was cut by 0 bases and J by 4 bases, with 3 bases left in between. This CDR3 has 12 residues. Germline V gene data show CDR1 as MNHEY and CDR2 as SVGEGT. In DNA, the CDR3 is TGTGCCAGCAGTTACTCGGCCTATGGCTACACCTTC. It translates to CASSYSAYGYTF.

This rearrangement joins TRBV12-3 or TRBV12-4 to TRBJ1-2; D is unresolved. V lost 2 bases and J 7 bases, leaving 11 bases between the germline ends. CDR3 length: 13 residues. The CDR3: CASSLSEAGGYTF. CDR3 in DNA: TGTGCCAGCAGTTTAAGTGAGGCGGGTGGCTACACCTTC.

The rearrangement joins TRBV5-4 to TRBJ1-2; no clear D gene. CDR1 is SGHNT, CDR2 YYREEE, per germline (reference sequence). V gave up 4 bases and J gave up 2 bases, with 15 bases separating them. The CDR3 runs 15 residues. DNA for the CDR3: TGTGCCAGCAGCCCGCGCGGGGAATGGAACTATGGCTACACCTTC. As protein: CASSPRGEWNYGYTF.

The chain carries TRBV19 and TRBJ2-5; TRBD2 matches 10 bases. Germline lookup yields CDR1 LNHDA and CDR2 SQIVND (reference sequence). After removal of 5 bases from V and 3 bases from J, the junction contained 6 bases not matched to a gene. The CDR3 sequence is 15 residues long. This CDR3 reads CASSGAGTSEETQYF. In DNA, the CDR3 is TGTGCCAGTAGTGGGGCCGGGACTAGCGAAGAGACCCAGTACTTC.

This clone appeared a single time. The chain has TRBV14 and TRBJ1-2, with a tentative D call TRBD1 (5 bases). The V end lost 0 bases, the J end lost 6 bases, and 14 bases lay between the germline ends. This CDR3 region has 15 residues. The germline V gene has CDR1 SGHDN and CDR2 FVKESK. The CDR3 region is CASSQESAGGHGYTF. The CDR3 nucleotides are TGTGCCAGCAGCCAAGAGTCAGCCGGGGGACATGGCTACACCTTC. The full variable domain, completed using reference TRBV14 and TRBJ1-2, is EAGVTQFPSHSVIEKGQTVTLRCDPISGHDNLYWYRRVMGKEIKFLLHFVKESKQDESGMPNNRFLAERTGGTYSTLKVQPAELEDSGVYFCASSQESAGGHGYTFGSGTRLTVV.

In DNA form, the CDR3 reads TGTGCCACCAGCAGGGACAGGGGGTCGCGGGAGACCCAGTACTTC. Amino acid sequence: CATSRDRGSRETQYF. The rearrangement uses TRBV15 and TRBJ2-5; TRBD1 aligns across 10 bases. The V and J ends lost 3 bases and 5 bases, in that order; junction bases with no gene match: 6. Germline lookup yields CDR1 LNHNV and CDR2 YYDKDF (reference sequence). The CDR3 spans 15 residues.

This clone has only one observation. The rearrangement joins TRBV18 to TRBJ2-5; no clear D gene. From germline, CDR1 is KGHSH and CDR2 LQKENI. V was pared by 3 bases and J by 4 bases, with 6 bases between. The CDR3 consists of 12 residues. CDR3 coding DNA: TGTGCCAGCTCACCGGGCCGAGAGACCCAGTACTTC. Its translation: CASSPGRETQYF.

V is TRBV5-1 and J is TRBJ1-2; 11 bases map to TRBD1. Looked up from germline, CDR1 is SGHRS and CDR2 is YFSETQ. V lost 4 bases and J lost 0; bases outside the gene matches: 5. This CDR3 is built from 16 residues. The CDR3 protein is CASSPGQGAPNYGYTF. DNA for the CDR3: TGCGCCAGCAGCCCCGGACAGGGGGCCCCTAACTATGGCTACACCTTC.

V and J are TRBV2 and TRBJ2-3; 7 bases line up with TRBD2. CDR1 is SNHLY, CDR2 FYNNEI, per germline. The ends lost 5 bases at V and 6 bases at J; junction bases unmatched: 14. The CDR3 totals 16 residues. This CDR3 is CASSTGWGGRTDTQYF. The CDR3 coding sequence is TGTGCCAGCAGTACCGGTTGGGGCGGGAGAACTGATACGCAGTATTTT.

V gene TRBV6-6 combines with J gene TRBJ1-6; 7 bases agree with TRBD1. Germline CDR1 MNHNY, CDR2 SVGAGI (reference sequence). The V segment lost 0 bases and the J segment 7 bases; nucleotides outside the gene matches: 6. The CDR3 is 16 amino acids. CDR3 residues: CASSYSRDSLNSPLHF. The CDR3 DNA is TGTGCCAGCAGTTACTCCCGGGACAGCTTAAATTCACCCCTCCACTTT.

This chain joins TRBV3-1 (or the pseudogene TRBV3-2) and TRBJ1-2, with a weak D call TRBD1 (6 bases). The CDR3 extends over 14 amino acids. CDR1 and CDR2 from the germline V gene are LGHDT and YNNKEL (reference sequence). Trimming cost V 4 bases and J 3 bases, with 12 bases left between them. The CDR3 is CASSLRGIDYGYTF. The CDR3, as DNA: TGTGCCAGCAGCCTCAGGGGAATAGACTATGGCTACACCTTC.

The genes are TRBV15 and TRBJ2-1, with a weak D call TRBD1 (6 bases). The CDR3 has 15 residues. The V end lost 1 base, the J end lost 8 bases, and 15 bases lay between the germline ends. Germline lookup yields CDR1 LNHNV and CDR2 YYDKDF (reference sequence). DNA of the CDR3: TGTGCCACCAGCAGAGGGGGAACAGGGTCGGATGAGCAGTTCTTC. Amino acids: CATSRGGTGSDEQFF.

The chain has TRBV15 and TRBJ1-1; 10 bases map to TRBD1. With 0 bases clipped from V and 11 bases from J, the junction kept 6 bases outside the gene matches. The CDR3 is 14 residues long. Germline-derived CDR1 and CDR2 are LNHNV and YYDKDF (reference sequence). Written as DNA, the CDR3 is TGTGCCACCAGCAGAGATCCAAGGGGACAGGGGGCTTTCTTT. Its protein is CATSRDPRGQGAFF.